This T cell receptor (beta chain) was sequenced during a study of T-cell memory formation after mild COVID-19. MiXCR was run by TCRdb on the 5' RACE reads, yielding one entry per CDR3 protein. The sample comprises about 440,000 distinct CDR3 sequences, 15% to 20% of which are singletons, and more than 8% rests with the top ten. Germline-derived CDR1 and CDR2 are LNHNV and YYDKDF (reference sequence). The V end was cut by 0 bases, the J end by 5 bases, with 8 bases between. The CDR3 length is 14 residues. The clonotype originates from an adult woman who had mild COVID-19 (a few samples of this study predate the infection). Cell type and time point are not known. This chain links TRBV15 with TRBJ2-1, with D uncertain. Sequencing input: PBMCs or a T cell subset sorted from them (not recorded which). CDR3 nucleotides: TGTGCCACCAGCAGAGATCGGCTAGACAATGAGCAGTTCTTC. This codes for CATSRDRLDNEQFF.